A selection of T cell receptor beta chains follows, all from one sample in a study of T-cell reconstitution after alpha-beta-depleted transplantation in children. TCRdb reanalysed the PCR reads using MiXCR and keeps one entry per CDR3 protein. Here the sample spans about 110,000 distinct CDR3 sequences, approximately 6.6% being singletons. Sequenced here: PBMCs, mostly from graft donor cells, sampled 360 days after TCRalphabeta/CD19-depleted stem cell transplant. All receptors come from a male patient aged 2-9 years who had a stem cell transplant for acute lymphoblastic leukemia, so the T cells may come from the graft donor. Both conserved end residues are part of each CDR3. Each record gives: D gene, clone size, J gene, CDR3 length, V gene, CDR3 DNA, CDR3 protein. A D gene is named only where the DNA matches it firmly. Size tells how often a clone was seen (once, few, many) or the class of an expanded clone, and some rows leave it out.

D gene: NA
clone size: many
J gene: TRBJ2-5
CDR3 length: 15
V gene: TRBV7-3
CDR3 DNA: TGTGCCAGCAGCTTATATCCGGGGGCGGCGGAGACCCAGTACTTC
CDR3 protein: CASSLYPGAAETQYF

D gene: NA
clone size: NA
J gene: TRBJ2-2
CDR3 length: 11
V gene: TRBV20-1
CDR3 DNA: TGCAGTGCTAGCACAGGCGGGGAGCTGTTTTTT
CDR3 protein: CSASTGGELFF

D gene: NA
clone size: many
J gene: TRBJ2-7
CDR3 length: 16
V gene: TRBV6-2/TRBV6-3
CDR3 DNA: TGTGCCAGCAGTTATGACCTTAAAATTTCGGGCGTCGAGCAGTACTTC
CDR3 protein: CASSYDLKISGVEQYF

D gene: NA
clone size: many
J gene: TRBJ2-1
CDR3 length: 15
V gene: TRBV4-3
CDR3 DNA: TGCGCCAGCAGCCAAGAGGGCAGGGCGTATAATGAGCAGTTCTTC
CDR3 protein: CASSQEGRAYNEQFF

D gene: NA
clone size: NA
J gene: TRBJ1-6
CDR3 length: 15
V gene: TRBV20-1
CDR3 DNA: TGCAGTGCTAGAGGGAACGGATCCGGGGCATCACCCCTCCACTTT
CDR3 protein: CSARGNGSGASPLHF

D gene: NA
clone size: few
J gene: TRBJ2-7
CDR3 length: 14
V gene: TRBV4-3
CDR3 DNA: TGCGCCAGCAGCCCCTCGCGGGGCTCCTACGAGCAGTACTTC
CDR3 protein: CASSPSRGSYEQYF

D gene: NA
clone size: many
J gene: TRBJ1-1
CDR3 length: 15
V gene: TRBV7-9
CDR3 DNA: TGTGCCAGCAGCATTATGAAGGTATATGGGGCTGAAGCTTTCTTT
CDR3 protein: CASSIMKVYGAEAFF

D gene: NA
clone size: many
J gene: TRBJ2-1
CDR3 length: 16
V gene: TRBV28
CDR3 DNA: TGTGCCAGCAGTTTAAATGTGAAAGGCTCCTACAATGAGCAGTTCTTC
CDR3 protein: CASSLNVKGSYNEQFF

D gene: NA
clone size: NA
J gene: TRBJ2-3
CDR3 length: 15
V gene: TRBV6-2/TRBV6-3
CDR3 DNA: TGTGCCAGCAGTTATGTTCCCCGGCGCACAGATACGCAGTATTTT
CDR3 protein: CASSYVPRRTDTQYF

D gene: NA
clone size: many
J gene: TRBJ2-7
CDR3 length: 12
V gene: TRBV6-6
CDR3 DNA: TGTGCCAGCAGAGAGGGGGCCTACGAGCAGTACTTC
CDR3 protein: CASREGAYEQYF

D gene: TRBD2
clone size: many
J gene: TRBJ2-1
CDR3 length: 15
V gene: TRBV6-2/TRBV6-3
CDR3 DNA: TGTGCCAGCAGTCAGACTAGCGGGAACTACAATGAGCAGTTCTTC
CDR3 protein: CASSQTSGNYNEQFF

D gene: TRBD2
clone size: few
J gene: TRBJ2-5
CDR3 length: 15
V gene: TRBV4-3
CDR3 DNA: TGCGCCAGCAGCCGTCGGGAGGGCCTCGGAGAGACCCAGTACTTC
CDR3 protein: CASSRREGLGETQYF

D gene: NA
clone size: few
J gene: TRBJ2-3
CDR3 length: 16
V gene: TRBV5-6
CDR3 DNA: TGTGCCAGCAGCTTCTCTACGGGGACTAGCACAGATACGCAGTATTTT
CDR3 protein: CASSFSTGTSTDTQYF

D gene: TRBD2
clone size: NA
J gene: TRBJ2-4
CDR3 length: 14
V gene: TRBV18
CDR3 DNA: TGTGCCAGCTCACCGCCAGGACTAGCGAACATTCAGTACTTC
CDR3 protein: CASSPPGLANIQYF